A single sample gave rise to the 6 T cell receptor beta chains below, sequenced in a study of blood T cell repertoires in COVID-19. Data came from immunoSEQ multiplex PCR; TCRdb stores just in-frame clones and leaves some out. Counted here are about 140,000 clones, more than 85% occurring once; the ten biggest clones make up about 5.6%. The sample comprised peripheral blood. Receptors were obtained from a human donor in a cohort sampled during active COVID-19.

The rearrangement links TRBV4-1 to TRBJ2-7; 9 bases fit TRBD2. This CDR3 region has 14 residues. Germline V gene lookup returns CDR1 MGHRA and CDR2 YSYEKL. Trimming at V came to 4 bases and at J to 0 bases, leaving 1 base not matched to a gene. The CDR3 DNA is TGCGCCAGCAGCCGAGCGGGGGGCTCCTACGAGCAGTACTTC. Protein sequence: CASSRAGGSYEQYF.

This clone was recorded once. The chain has TRBV7-2 and TRBJ2-7, with D tentatively TRBD2 (7 bases). Germline V gene lookup returns CDR1 SGHTA and CDR2 FQGNSA. The CDR3 length is 15 residues. Trimming stripped 5 bases from V and 2 bases from J, with 16 bases between. CDR3 nucleotide sequence: TGTGCCAGCAGCCCAGCTGGAGGGGGGGCCTACGAGCAGTACTTC. It yields the protein CASSPAGGGAYEQYF.

The V gene is TRBV2, the J gene TRBJ1-6, with D possibly TRBD1 on 6 matching bases. The CDR3 runs to 15 residues. CDR1 and CDR2 from the germline V gene are SNHLY and FYNNEI. V lost 3 bases to trimming and J lost 10 bases, with 16 bases between them. The CDR3 region has the DNA TGTGCCAGCAGTGATTCCCGGCAGGGGAACTCACCCCTCCACTTT. Translation gives CASSDSRQGNSPLHF. Variable domain in full (rest from reference TRBV2 and TRBJ1-6): EPEVTQTPSHQVTQMGQEVILRCVPISNHLYFYWYRQILGQKVEFLVSFYNNEISEKSEIFDDQFSVERPDGSNFTLKIRSTKLEDSAMYFCASSDSRQGNSPLHFGNGTRLTVT.

The chain couples TRBV7-9 to TRBJ2-1; 7 positions match TRBD1. V was clipped by 11 bases and J by 3 bases; unmatched bases: 16. The CDR3 loop spans 16 amino acids. Germline lookup yields CDR1 SEHNR and CDR2 FQNEAQ (reference sequence). CDR3 sequence: CAESPPQGWYYNEQFF. In DNA form, the CDR3 reads TGTGCCGAAAGCCCGCCACAGGGGTGGTACTACAATGAGCAGTTCTTC.

J is TRBJ2-1 and V is TRBV7-2, with 9 bases matching TRBD2. J lost 7 bases, V lost 4 bases, and 8 bases had no gene match. The CDR3 is 15 amino acids. CDR1 is SGHTA and CDR2 is FQGNSA in the germline V gene. The CDR3 nucleotides read TGTGCCAGCAGCTCTGGACTAGCGCAAGGTAATGAGCAGTTCTTC. Protein: CASSSGLAQGNEQFF.

This clone was seen at least ten times. The chain carries TRBV6-6 and TRBJ2-2; D gene uncertain. The CDR3 contains 13 residues. The germline CDR1 and CDR2 sequences are MNHNY and SVGAGI (reference sequence). With 2 bases removed from V and 1 base from J, the gap between germline ends came to 2 bases. CDR3 sequence reads: CASSYLNTGELFF. The CDR3 nucleotides are TGTGCCAGCAGTTACCTGAACACCGGGGAGCTGTTTTTT.